These 13 T cell receptor beta chains originate from one sample sequenced in a study of early T cells in non-severe SARS-CoV-2 infection. One entry per CDR3 protein results from TCRdb running MiXCR on the 5' RACE reads. The data hold 60,000 to 70,000 distinct CDR3 sequences, with more than 4% observed a single time. Sequenced material: whole blood. These receptors all come from an adult who was a healthcare worker with PCR-confirmed SARS-CoV-2 infection or an uninfected control (not recorded which).

This clonotype has only a few counts. The rearrangement links TRBV7-9 to TRBJ2-1; 8 bases are shared with TRBD1. Unmatched junction bases numbered 3, after V lost 6 bases and J lost 8 bases. The CDR3 totals 12 residues. Germline V gene data show CDR1 as SEHNR and CDR2 as FQNEAQ (reference sequence). The CDR3 sequence: CASRAGGDEQFF. The CDR3 nucleotides are TGTGCCAGCAGAGCAGGGGGCGATGAGCAGTTCTTC.

This clonotype has at least ten counts. The CDR3 loop reads CSAQGLAGGRTDTQYF. The CDR3 nucleotides read TGCAGTGCCCAGGGACTAGCGGGGGGTCGCACAGATACGCAGTATTTT. The V and J genes are TRBV20-1 and TRBJ2-3; TRBD2 matches 15 bases. Germline-derived CDR1 and CDR2 are DFQATT and SNEGSKA (reference sequence). V gave up 6 bases and J gave up 1 base; unmatched junction bases: 5. The CDR3 runs 16 residues.

This clonotype was detected ten times or more. The rearrangement uses TRBV4-2 and TRBJ1-4, with D maybe TRBD1 (5 bases). Looked up from germline, CDR1 is LGHNA and CDR2 is YNFKEQ. V lost 6 bases and J 8 bases, leaving 13 bases between the germline ends. This CDR3 has 13 residues. The CDR3 coding sequence is TGTGCCAGCAGAATCAGGGATCGAGAAAAACTGTTTTTT. Translating gives CASRIRDREKLFF.

The chain has TRBV6-2 or TRBV6-3 and TRBJ1-1; D uncertain. Trimming cost V 7 bases and J 3 bases, with 15 bases left between them. CDR3 length: 14 residues. The germline gives CDR1 MNHEY, CDR2 SVGEGT. CDR3 coding DNA: TGTGCCAGCACCGTACTCGCGCAGGACACTGAAGCTTTCTTT. Translation: CASTVLAQDTEAFF.

This clonotype was picked up many times. The chain links TRBV7-2 to TRBJ2-3; 9 bases are shared with TRBD1. Germline V gives CDR1 SGHTA, CDR2 FQGNSA. V gave up 4 bases and J gave up 0 bases; unmatched junction bases: 2. The CDR3 contains 15 residues. CDR3 bases: TGTGCCAGCAGCTCGGGACAGGGAAGCACAGATACGCAGTATTTT. This translates into CASSSGQGSTDTQYF.

The sample holds a few counts of this clonotype. The J gene is TRBJ1-1, the V gene TRBV12-3 or TRBV12-4; no definite D call. V lost 5 bases and J 11 bases, leaving 24 bases between the germline ends. The CDR3 extends over 15 amino acids. The DNA for the CDR3 is TGTGCCAGCAGTCTGGCCGGCCGCTACTTCACCTCCGCTTTCTTT. It translates to CASSLAGRYFTSAFF.

J is TRBJ2-5 and V is TRBV18; D is possibly TRBD1 (6 bases). CDR1 and CDR2 (germline): KGHSH, LQKENI. The CDR3 runs to 13 residues. V gave up 1 base and J gave up 4 bases, with 7 bases separating them. The CDR3 loop is CASSPRGGETQYF. For the CDR3, the DNA is TGTGCCAGCTCACCACGAGGGGGAGAGACCCAGTACTTC.

Ten or more counts support this clonotype. The genes are TRBV5-6 and TRBJ2-5; D possibly uses TRBD1 or TRBD2 (5 bases each). The V gene's germline CDR1 is SGHDT and CDR2 YYEEEE. Trimming stripped 1 base from V and 2 bases from J, with 9 bases between. There are 14 residues in the CDR3. CDR3 residues: CASSLIGEQETQYF. Written as DNA, the CDR3 is TGTGCCAGCAGCTTGATAGGGGAGCAAGAGACCCAGTACTTC.

This clonotype was seen at least ten times. The chain uses TRBV6-1 and TRBJ2-7; maybe TRBD1 (5 bases). Trimming left V 3 bases short and J 0 bases short, with 9 bases between. The germline V gene has CDR1 MNHNS and CDR2 SASEGT. This CDR3 comprises 14 residues. CDR3 DNA: TGTGCCAGCAGTGAGGCCAGGGTCTCCTACGAGCAGTACTTC. It is translated as CASSEARVSYEQYF.

This clonotype has a handful of counts. V is TRBV7-9 and J is TRBJ2-7; D is possibly TRBD1 (6 bases). CDR3 length equals 13 residues. Germline CDR1 SEHNR, CDR2 FQNEAQ (reference sequence). The V gene lost 8 bases and the J gene lost 2 bases, with 13 bases spanning the gap. CDR3 nucleotides: TGTGCCAGCGGACAACAGGGAGCCTACGAGCAGTACTTC. Encoded protein: CASGQQGAYEQYF.

This clonotype occurred a few times. The chain recombines TRBV6-5 with TRBJ1-1; 7 bases are shared with TRBD1. CDR1 and CDR2 (germline): MNHEY, SVGAGI. This CDR3 is 15 amino acids long. V lost 7 bases, J lost 2 bases, and 10 bases stayed unmatched. The CDR3 DNA is TGTGCCAGCAACACCTACCGGGACAGAAACACTGAAGCTTTCTTT. It encodes CASNTYRDRNTEAFF.

This rearrangement joins TRBV29-1 to TRBJ2-7, with 11 bases matching TRBD2. From germline, CDR1 is SQVTM and CDR2 ANQGSEA. After removal of 6 bases from V and 1 base from J, the junction contained 5 bases not matched to a gene. CDR3 size: 14 residues. The CDR3 bases are TGCAGCGTAGCGACTAGCGGGGCGTCCTACGAGCAGTACTTC. Its protein product is CSVATSGASYEQYF.

This clonotype came up many times. The gene calls are TRBV5-1 and TRBJ1-1; the D is unclear. CDR1 is SGHRS, CDR2 YFSETQ, per germline. The CDR3 has 14 residues. The ends were cut back, 1 base at V and 7 bases at J, with 14 bases in the middle. As DNA, the CDR3 is TGCGCCAGCAGCTTGATTCGCAGAGAAGATGAAGCTTTCTTT. Translating it yields CASSLIRREDEAFF. The variable domain in full, completed from reference TRBV5-1 and TRBJ1-1, reads KAGVTQTPRYLIKTRGQQVTLSCSPISGHRSVSWYQQTPGQGLQFLFEYFSETQRNKGNFPGRFSGRQFSNSRSEMNVSTLELGDSALYLCASSLIRREDEAFFGQGTRLTVV.